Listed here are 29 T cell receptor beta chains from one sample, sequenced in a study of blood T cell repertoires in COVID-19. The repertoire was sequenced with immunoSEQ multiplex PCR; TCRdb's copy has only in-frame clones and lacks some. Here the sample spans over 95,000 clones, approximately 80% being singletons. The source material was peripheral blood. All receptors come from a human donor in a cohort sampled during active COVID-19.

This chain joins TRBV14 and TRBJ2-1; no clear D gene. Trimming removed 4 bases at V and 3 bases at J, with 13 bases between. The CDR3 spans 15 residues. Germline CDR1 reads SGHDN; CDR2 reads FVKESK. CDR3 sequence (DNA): TGTGCCAGCAGCCCTAAACTACACCGCTACAATGAGCAGTTCTTC. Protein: CASSPKLHRYNEQFF.

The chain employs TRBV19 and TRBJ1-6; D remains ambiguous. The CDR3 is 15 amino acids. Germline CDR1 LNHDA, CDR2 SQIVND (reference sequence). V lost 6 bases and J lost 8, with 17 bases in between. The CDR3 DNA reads TGTGCCAGTAGAGAGGTTCCCCGGGGTGATTCACCCCTCCACTTT. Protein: CASREVPRGDSPLHF.

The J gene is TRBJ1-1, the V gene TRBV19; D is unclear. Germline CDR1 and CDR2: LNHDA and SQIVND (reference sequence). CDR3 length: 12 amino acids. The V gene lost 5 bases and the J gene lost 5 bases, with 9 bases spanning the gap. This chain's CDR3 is CASSLGLTEAFF. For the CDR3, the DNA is TGTGCCAGTAGTTTAGGACTTACTGAAGCTTTCTTT.

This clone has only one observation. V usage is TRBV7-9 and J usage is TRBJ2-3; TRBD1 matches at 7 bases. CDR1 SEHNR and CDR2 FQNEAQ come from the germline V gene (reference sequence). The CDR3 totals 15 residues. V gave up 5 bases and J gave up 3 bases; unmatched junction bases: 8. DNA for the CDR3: TGTGCCAGCAGCGCAAACAGGGGTCGGACAGATACGCAGTATTTT. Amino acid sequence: CASSANRGRTDTQYF.

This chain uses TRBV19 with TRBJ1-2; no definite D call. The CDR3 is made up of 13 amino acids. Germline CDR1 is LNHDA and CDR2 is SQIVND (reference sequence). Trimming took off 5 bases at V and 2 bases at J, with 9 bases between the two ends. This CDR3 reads CASSLRSNYGYTF. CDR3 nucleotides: TGTGCCAGTAGTTTACGGTCGAACTATGGCTACACCTTC.

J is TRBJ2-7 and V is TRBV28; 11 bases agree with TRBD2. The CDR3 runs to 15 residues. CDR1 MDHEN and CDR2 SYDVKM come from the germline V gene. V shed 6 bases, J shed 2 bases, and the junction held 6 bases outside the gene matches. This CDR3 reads CASRETSGNTYEQYF. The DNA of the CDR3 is TGTGCCAGCAGAGAGACTAGCGGGAACACCTACGAGCAGTACTTC.

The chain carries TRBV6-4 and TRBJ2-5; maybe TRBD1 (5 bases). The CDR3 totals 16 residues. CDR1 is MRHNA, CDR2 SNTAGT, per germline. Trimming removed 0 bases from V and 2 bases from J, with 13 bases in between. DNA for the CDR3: TGTGCCAGCAGTGACTCGAACCAGGGTAGGCAAGAGACCCAGTACTTC. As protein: CASSDSNQGRQETQYF.

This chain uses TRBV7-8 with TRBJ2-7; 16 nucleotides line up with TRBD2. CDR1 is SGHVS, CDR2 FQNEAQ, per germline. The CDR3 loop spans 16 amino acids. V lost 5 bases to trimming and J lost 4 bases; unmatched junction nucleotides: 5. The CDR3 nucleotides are TGTGCCAGCAGCAGTGAGGGACTAGCGGGAGGGTACGAGCAGTACTTC. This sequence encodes CASSSEGLAGGYEQYF.

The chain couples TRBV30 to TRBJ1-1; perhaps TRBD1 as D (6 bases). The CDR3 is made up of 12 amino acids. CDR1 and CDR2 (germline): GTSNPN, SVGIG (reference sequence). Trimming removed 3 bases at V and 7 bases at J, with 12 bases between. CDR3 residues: CAWRRGFGEAFF. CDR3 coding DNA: TGTGCCTGGAGAAGGGGGTTTGGTGAAGCTTTCTTT.

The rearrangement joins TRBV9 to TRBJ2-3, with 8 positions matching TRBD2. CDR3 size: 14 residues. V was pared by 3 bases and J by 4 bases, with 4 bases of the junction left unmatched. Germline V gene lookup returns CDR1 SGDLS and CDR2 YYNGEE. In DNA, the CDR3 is TGTGCCAGCAGCGGGGCGGGGGGTGCAGATACGCAGTATTTT. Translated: CASSGAGGADTQYF.

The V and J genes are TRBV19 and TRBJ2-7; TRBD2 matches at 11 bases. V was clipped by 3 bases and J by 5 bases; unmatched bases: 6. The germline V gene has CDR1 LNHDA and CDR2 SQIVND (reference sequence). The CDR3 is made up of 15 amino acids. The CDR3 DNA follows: TGTGCCAGTAGTATTTTAGCGGGAGGGTCCAACGAGCAGTACTTC. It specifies CASSILAGGSNEQYF.

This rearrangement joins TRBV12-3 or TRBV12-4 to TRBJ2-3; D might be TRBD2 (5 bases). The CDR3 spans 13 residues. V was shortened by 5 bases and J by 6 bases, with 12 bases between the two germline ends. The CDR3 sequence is CASSLVRGDTQYF. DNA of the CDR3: TGTGCCAGCAGTCTGGTCCGAGGGGATACGCAGTATTTT.

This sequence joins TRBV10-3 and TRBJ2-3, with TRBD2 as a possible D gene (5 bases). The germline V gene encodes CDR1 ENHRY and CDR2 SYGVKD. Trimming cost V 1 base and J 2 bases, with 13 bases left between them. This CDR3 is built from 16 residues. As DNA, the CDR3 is TGTGCCATCAGTGAGTTAAAGGACTCACCCACAGATACGCAGTATTTT. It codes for CAISELKDSPTDTQYF.

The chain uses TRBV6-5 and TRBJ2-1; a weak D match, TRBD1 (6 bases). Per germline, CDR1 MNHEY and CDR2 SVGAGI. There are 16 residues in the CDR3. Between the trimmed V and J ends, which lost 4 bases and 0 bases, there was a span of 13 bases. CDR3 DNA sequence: TGTGCCAGCAGTTTTGAGGGGGTACTCTCCTACAATGAGCAGTTCTTC. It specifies CASSFEGVLSYNEQFF.

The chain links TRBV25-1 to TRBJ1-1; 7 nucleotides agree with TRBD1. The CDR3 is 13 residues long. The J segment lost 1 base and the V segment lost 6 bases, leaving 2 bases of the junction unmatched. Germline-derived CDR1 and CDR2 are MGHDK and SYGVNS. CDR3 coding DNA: TGTGCCAGCAGAGACAGGGAGAACACTGAAGCTTTCTTT. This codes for CASRDRENTEAFF.

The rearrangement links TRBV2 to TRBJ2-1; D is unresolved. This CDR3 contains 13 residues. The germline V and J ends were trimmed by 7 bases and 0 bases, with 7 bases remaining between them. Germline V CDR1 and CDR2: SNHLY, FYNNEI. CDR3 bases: TGTGCCAGCAACAGTCGCTCCTACAATGAGCAGTTCTTC. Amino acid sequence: CASNSRSYNEQFF.

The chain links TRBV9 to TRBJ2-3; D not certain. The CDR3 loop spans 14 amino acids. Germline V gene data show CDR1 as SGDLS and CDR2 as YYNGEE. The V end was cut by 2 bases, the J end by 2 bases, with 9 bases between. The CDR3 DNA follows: TGTGCCAGCAGCGTTACGGGTTACACAGATACGCAGTATTTT. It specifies CASSVTGYTDTQYF.

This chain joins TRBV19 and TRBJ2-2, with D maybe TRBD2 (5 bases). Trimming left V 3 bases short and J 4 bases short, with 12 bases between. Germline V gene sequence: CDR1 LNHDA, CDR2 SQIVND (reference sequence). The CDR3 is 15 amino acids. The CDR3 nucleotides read TGTGCCAGTAGTATTGGTCCGGCGGGCACCGGGGAGCTGTTTTTT. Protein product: CASSIGPAGTGELFF.

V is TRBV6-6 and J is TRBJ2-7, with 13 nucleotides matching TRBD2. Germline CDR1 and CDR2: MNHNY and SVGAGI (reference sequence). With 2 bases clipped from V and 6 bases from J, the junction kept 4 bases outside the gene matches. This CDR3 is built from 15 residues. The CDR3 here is CASSYGLAGVGEQYF. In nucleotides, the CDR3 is TGTGCCAGCAGTTACGGACTAGCGGGAGTAGGCGAGCAGTACTTC.

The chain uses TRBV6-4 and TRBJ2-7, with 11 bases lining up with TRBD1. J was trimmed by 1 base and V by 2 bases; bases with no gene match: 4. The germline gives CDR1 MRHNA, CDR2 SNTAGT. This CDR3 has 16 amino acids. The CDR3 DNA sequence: TGTGCCAGCAGTGACCCTGGGACAGGGGGATCCTACGAGCAGTACTTC. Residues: CASSDPGTGGSYEQYF.

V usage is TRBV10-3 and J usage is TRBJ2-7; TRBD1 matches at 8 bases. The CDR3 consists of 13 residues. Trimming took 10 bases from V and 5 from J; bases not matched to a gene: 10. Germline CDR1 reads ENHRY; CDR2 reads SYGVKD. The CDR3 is CASSDRGGHEQYF. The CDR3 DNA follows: TGTGCCAGCAGCGACAGGGGCGGCCACGAGCAGTACTTC.

The CDR3 DNA follows: TGTGCCAGCAGTAGGGATACAGGGGGCCTTTACGAGCAGTACTTC. This sequence encodes CASSRDTGGLYEQYF. The chain recombines TRBV6-5 with TRBJ2-7, with 9 bases identical to TRBD1. The CDR3 has 15 residues. CDR1 is MNHEY, CDR2 SVGAGI, per germline. V shed 5 bases, J shed 4 bases, and the junction held 9 bases outside the gene matches.

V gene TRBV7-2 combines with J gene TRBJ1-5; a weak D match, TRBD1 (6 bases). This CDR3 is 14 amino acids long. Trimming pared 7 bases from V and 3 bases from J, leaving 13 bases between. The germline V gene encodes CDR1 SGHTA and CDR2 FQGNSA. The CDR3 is CASTVTGTNQPQHF. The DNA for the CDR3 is TGTGCCAGCACCGTAACAGGGACCAATCAGCCCCAGCATTTT.

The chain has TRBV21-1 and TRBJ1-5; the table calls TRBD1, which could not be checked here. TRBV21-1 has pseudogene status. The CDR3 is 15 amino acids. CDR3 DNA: TGTGCCAGCAGCACCGAAACAGCCCAAAATCAGCCCCAGCATTTT. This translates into CASSTETAQNQPQHF.

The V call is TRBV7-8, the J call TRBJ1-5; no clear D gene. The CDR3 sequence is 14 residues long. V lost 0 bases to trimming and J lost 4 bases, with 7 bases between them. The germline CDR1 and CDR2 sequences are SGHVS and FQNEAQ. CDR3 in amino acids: CASSLAFLNQPQHF. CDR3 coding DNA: TGTGCCAGCAGCTTAGCCTTCCTGAATCAGCCCCAGCATTTT.

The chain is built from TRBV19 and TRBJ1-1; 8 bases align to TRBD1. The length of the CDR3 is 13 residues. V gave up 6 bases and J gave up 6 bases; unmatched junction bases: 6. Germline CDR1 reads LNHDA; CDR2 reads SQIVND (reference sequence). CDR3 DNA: TGTGCCAGTAGGGGGACAGGCTCCCCTGAAGCTTTCTTT. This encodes CASRGTGSPEAFF.

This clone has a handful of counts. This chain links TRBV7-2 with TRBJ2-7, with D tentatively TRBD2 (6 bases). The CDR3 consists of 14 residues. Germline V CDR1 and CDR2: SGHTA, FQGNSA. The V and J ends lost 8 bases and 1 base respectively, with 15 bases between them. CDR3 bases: TGTGCCAGCGGAAGGGCGGGATCTTCCTACGAGCAGTACTTC. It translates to CASGRAGSSYEQYF.

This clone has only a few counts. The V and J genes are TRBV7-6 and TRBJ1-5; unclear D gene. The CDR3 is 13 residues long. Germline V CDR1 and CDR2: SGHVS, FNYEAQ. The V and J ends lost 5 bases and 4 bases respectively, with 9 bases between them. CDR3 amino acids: CASSRSENQPQHF. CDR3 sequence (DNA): TGTGCCAGCAGCCGGTCTGAAAATCAGCCCCAGCATTTT.

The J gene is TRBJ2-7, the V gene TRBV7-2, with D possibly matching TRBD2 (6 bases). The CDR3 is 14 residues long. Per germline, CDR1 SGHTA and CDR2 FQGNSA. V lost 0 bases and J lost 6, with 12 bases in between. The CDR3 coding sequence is TGTGCCAGCAGCTTAGCACGGGAGCGCGGCGAGCAGTACTTC. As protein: CASSLARERGEQYF.